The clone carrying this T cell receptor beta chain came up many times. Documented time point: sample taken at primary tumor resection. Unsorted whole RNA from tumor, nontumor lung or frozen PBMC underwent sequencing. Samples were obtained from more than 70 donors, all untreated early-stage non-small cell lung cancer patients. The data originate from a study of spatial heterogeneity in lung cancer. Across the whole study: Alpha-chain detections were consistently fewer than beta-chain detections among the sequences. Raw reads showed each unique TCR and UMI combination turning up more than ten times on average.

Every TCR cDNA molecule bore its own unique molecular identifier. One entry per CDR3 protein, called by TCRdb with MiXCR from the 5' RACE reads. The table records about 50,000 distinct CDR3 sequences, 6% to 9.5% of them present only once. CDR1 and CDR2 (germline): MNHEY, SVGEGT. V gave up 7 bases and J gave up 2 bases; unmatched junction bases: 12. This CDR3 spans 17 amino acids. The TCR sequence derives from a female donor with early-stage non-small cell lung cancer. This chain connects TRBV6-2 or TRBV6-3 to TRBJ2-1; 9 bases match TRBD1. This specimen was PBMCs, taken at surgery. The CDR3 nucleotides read TGTGCCAGCAACCCAGACAGGGGGGCGCCTACCTACAATGAGCAGTTCTTC. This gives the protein CASNPDRGAPTYNEQFF.